This TCR beta chain was identified during a study of blood T cell repertoires in COVID-19. The overall study: Donors in the United States, Italy and Spain gave samples during acute or convalescent COVID-19. T cells, B-cell-depleted T cells, or PBMCs supplied cDNA or gDNA.

This CDR3 has 14 amino acids. V was clipped by 6 bases and J by 8 bases; unmatched bases: 5. Germline V gene sequence: CDR1 MGHDK, CDR2 SYGVNS. Per the original data handling: Estimation of nucleated cell counts relied on the amplification of reference gene primers. The repertoire was sequenced with immunoSEQ multiplex PCR; TCRdb's copy has only in-frame clones and lacks some. D and trimming were read from the DNA, whereas the V and J calls and clone size are those reported in that table. The sample lists roughly 250,000 clones; about four fifths were seen once. This sequence was found in a woman aged 60-75 years with active or convalescent COVID-19. Specimen: peripheral blood. V is TRBV25-1 and J is TRBJ1-6, with 9 bases matching TRBD1. The CDR3 reads CASSLQGADSPLHF. CDR3 DNA sequence: TGTGCCAGCAGCTTACAGGGGGCGGATTCACCCCTCCACTTT.